Listed below are T cell receptor beta chains from one sample, sequenced in a study of blood T cell repertoires in COVID-19. TCRdb's copy holds only in-frame clones and misses some; the assay was immunoSEQ multiplex PCR. Among about 160,000 clones listed, over 65% were seen once. Sequencing was performed on peripheral blood. The receptors here all came from a man aged 65 to 85 with acute or convalescent COVID-19. Each CDR3 is given with its conserved first and last residue. D genes are given only for firm matches. A clone size is listed for some rows: how often the clone was seen (once, few, many), or a class if it is expanded.

J gene: TRBJ1-4; V gene: TRBV3-1/TRBV3-2; D gene: NA; clone size: NA; CDR3 DNA: TGTGCCAGCAGCCAAGGATCGGTCGGGGAAGAGCGGTTTTTT; CDR3 protein: CASSQGSVGEERFF
J gene: TRBJ1-1; V gene: TRBV9; D gene: NA; clone size: NA; CDR3 DNA: TGTGCCAGCAGCGTAGCCCCGACAGTACCGGAGACTGAAGCTTTCTTT; CDR3 protein: CASSVAPTVPETEAFF
J gene: TRBJ2-3; V gene: TRBV5-6; D gene: TRBD2; clone size: NA; CDR3 DNA: TGTGCCAGCAGCGCCCGACTAGCGGGACTCACAGATACGCAGTATTTT; CDR3 protein: CASSARLAGLTDTQYF
J gene: TRBJ2-7; V gene: TRBV6-5; D gene: TRBD2; clone size: NA; CDR3 DNA: TGTGCCAGCCGGGACTACTACGAGCAGTACTTC; CDR3 protein: CASRDYYEQYF
J gene: TRBJ1-3; V gene: TRBV7-2; D gene: TRBD1; clone size: NA; CDR3 DNA: TGTGCCAGCAGCCAAAACACAGGGGTCTCTGGAAACACCATATATTTT; CDR3 protein: CASSQNTGVSGNTIYF
J gene: TRBJ1-1; V gene: TRBV3-1/TRBV3-2; D gene: NA; clone size: NA; CDR3 DNA: TGTGCCAGCAGCCAAGATATCAGGTCGAACACTGAAGCTTTCTTT; CDR3 protein: CASSQDIRSNTEAFF
J gene: TRBJ1-1; V gene: TRBV11-2; D gene: NA; clone size: NA; CDR3 DNA: TGTGCCAGCAGCTTAGATCCGGGGGGGAGAGCTTTCTTT; CDR3 protein: CASSLDPGGRAFF
J gene: TRBJ2-5; V gene: TRBV15; D gene: TRBD2; clone size: NA; CDR3 DNA: TGTGCCACCAGCGTCTCCAAAGGGACTAGCGGCCAAGAGACCCAGTACTTC; CDR3 protein: CATSVSKGTSGQETQYF
J gene: TRBJ2-5; V gene: TRBV7-2; D gene: TRBD1; clone size: NA; CDR3 DNA: TGTGCCAGCAGCTCCCGGACAGGCCGCGGGGAGACCCAGTACTTC; CDR3 protein: CASSSRTGRGETQYF
J gene: TRBJ1-1; V gene: TRBV7-3; D gene: NA; clone size: NA; CDR3 DNA: TGTGCCAGCAGCTCCCAGAAGAACACTGAAGCTTTCTTT; CDR3 protein: CASSSQKNTEAFF
J gene: TRBJ1-1; V gene: TRBV18; D gene: TRBD1; clone size: NA; CDR3 DNA: TGTGCCAGCTCACCATTAGACAGGGGTGGTGAAGCTTTCTTT; CDR3 protein: CASSPLDRGGEAFF
J gene: TRBJ2-5; V gene: TRBV5-1; D gene: NA; clone size: NA; CDR3 DNA: TGCGCCAGCAGCGCGACTATCCAAGAGACCCAGTACTTC; CDR3 protein: CASSATIQETQYF
J gene: TRBJ2-7; V gene: TRBV14; D gene: TRBD2; clone size: once; CDR3 DNA: TGTGCCAGCAGCCAACAGGGACTAGCGTACGAGCAGTACTTC; CDR3 protein: CASSQQGLAYEQYF
J gene: TRBJ2-5; V gene: TRBV7-9; D gene: NA; clone size: NA; CDR3 DNA: TGTGCCAGCAGCTCGACCGAACCGGGGACCCAGTACTTC; CDR3 protein: CASSSTEPGTQYF
J gene: TRBJ1-6; V gene: TRBV18; D gene: NA; clone size: NA; CDR3 DNA: TGTGCCAGCTCACCAAGAGCAGCTTCCGAGGGTTTGGCCCTCCACTTT; CDR3 protein: CASSPRAASEGLALHF
J gene: TRBJ2-6; V gene: TRBV20-1; D gene: TRBD1; clone size: once; CDR3 DNA: TGCAGTGCTAGTCCGACAGGGCCACTAGGGAGTTTCTCTGGGGCCAACGTCCTGACTTTC; CDR3 protein: CSASPTGPLGSFSGANVLTF
J gene: TRBJ1-2; V gene: TRBV5-8; D gene: TRBD1; clone size: NA; CDR3 DNA: TGTGCCAGCAGCTTGGGGAAGGGGGCGGTCTATGGCTACACCTTC; CDR3 protein: CASSLGKGAVYGYTF
J gene: TRBJ1-3; V gene: TRBV28; D gene: NA; clone size: NA; CDR3 DNA: TGTGCCAGCAGTTTATCCGGGAGGGCCAACCATCGAAACACCATATATTTT; CDR3 protein: CASSLSGRANHRNTIYF
J gene: TRBJ1-2; V gene: TRBV28; D gene: TRBD1; clone size: NA; CDR3 DNA: TGTGCCAGCAGCCCCAGGGGGCACGGCTATGGCTACACCTTC; CDR3 protein: CASSPRGHGYGYTF
J gene: TRBJ1-4; V gene: TRBV29-1; D gene: NA; clone size: NA; CDR3 DNA: TGCAGCGTTAAGCAGGGCGGGGGTGAAAAACTGTTTTTT; CDR3 protein: CSVKQGGGEKLFF
J gene: TRBJ2-2; V gene: TRBV9; D gene: NA; clone size: NA; CDR3 DNA: TGTGCCAGCAGCGCTACCGGGACATCGAACACCGGGGAGCTGTTTTTT; CDR3 protein: CASSATGTSNTGELFF
J gene: TRBJ2-1; V gene: TRBV5-4; D gene: NA; clone size: NA; CDR3 DNA: TGTGCCAGCAGCTTGGGCGCGGGGCTTAATGAGCAGTTCTTC; CDR3 protein: CASSLGAGLNEQFF
J gene: TRBJ1-1; V gene: TRBV19; D gene: NA; clone size: NA; CDR3 DNA: TGTGCCACCCTCCGCGGGGACACTGAAGCTTTCTTT; CDR3 protein: CATLRGDTEAFF
J gene: TRBJ2-1; V gene: TRBV4-1; D gene: TRBD2; clone size: NA; CDR3 DNA: TGCGCCAGCAGCCAAGATCGAATAGCGGGGGATGAGCAGTTCTTC; CDR3 protein: CASSQDRIAGDEQFF
J gene: TRBJ2-1; V gene: TRBV19; D gene: TRBD2; clone size: few; CDR3 DNA: TGTGCCAGTAGTATAGTACTAGCGGGAGACGGTGAGCAGTTCTTC; CDR3 protein: CASSIVLAGDGEQFF
J gene: TRBJ2-7; V gene: TRBV4-1; D gene: NA; clone size: NA; CDR3 DNA: TGCGCCAGCAGCCAAGTCGAGCCGCAGGGCGAGCAGTACTTC; CDR3 protein: CASSQVEPQGEQYF
J gene: TRBJ1-6; V gene: TRBV9; D gene: NA; clone size: NA; CDR3 DNA: TGTGCCAGCAGCGTAGAGGCTAGAAATTCACCCCTCCACTTT; CDR3 protein: CASSVEARNSPLHF
J gene: TRBJ2-3; V gene: TRBV5-1; D gene: NA; clone size: few; CDR3 DNA: TGCGCCAGCAGCTTGGAGAGTGTGGTGGTAGGGGGCACAGATACGCAGTATTTT; CDR3 protein: CASSLESVVVGGTDTQYF
J gene: TRBJ2-5; V gene: TRBV7-9; D gene: NA; clone size: NA; CDR3 DNA: TGTGCCAGCAGCTTAGGCACTAGCCGGTCCCCAGAGACCCAGTACTTC; CDR3 protein: CASSLGTSRSPETQYF
J gene: TRBJ2-2; V gene: TRBV3-1/TRBV3-2; D gene: TRBD2; clone size: NA; CDR3 DNA: TGTGCCAGCAGCCAAAGTACTAGCGCGAACACCGGGGAGCTGTTTTTT; CDR3 protein: CASSQSTSANTGELFF
J gene: TRBJ2-7; V gene: TRBV11-2; D gene: NA; clone size: NA; CDR3 DNA: TGTGCCAGCAGCTTCAGTGGGAGCTCCTACGAGCAGTACTTC; CDR3 protein: CASSFSGSSYEQYF
J gene: TRBJ1-2; V gene: TRBV12-3/TRBV12-4; D gene: NA; clone size: NA; CDR3 DNA: TGTGCCAGCAGCTCACACCCCGACAGGCTCCCCATCTTC; CDR3 protein: CASSSHPDRLPIF
J gene: TRBJ1-2; V gene: TRBV7-2; D gene: TRBD1; clone size: NA; CDR3 DNA: TGTGCCAGCAGCCCAGGACAGGGAAACTATGGCTACACCTTC; CDR3 protein: CASSPGQGNYGYTF
J gene: TRBJ2-7; V gene: TRBV6-5; D gene: NA; clone size: NA; CDR3 DNA: TGTGCCAGCAACCCACGGGGAAGCTCCTACGAGCAGTACTTC; CDR3 protein: CASNPRGSSYEQYF
J gene: TRBJ1-6; V gene: TRBV5-4; D gene: NA; clone size: NA; CDR3 DNA: TGTGCCAGCAGCCGGGAGCACGAAAATTCACCCCTCCACTTT; CDR3 protein: CASSREHENSPLHF
J gene: TRBJ1-1; V gene: TRBV9; D gene: NA; clone size: NA; CDR3 DNA: TGTGCCAGCAGCGTCTCCCTGGGCGACACTGAAGCTTTCTTT; CDR3 protein: CASSVSLGDTEAFF
J gene: TRBJ2-5; V gene: TRBV2; D gene: NA; clone size: NA; CDR3 DNA: TGTGCCCGGGGAAGGCCCCAAGAGACCCAGTACTTC; CDR3 protein: CARGRPQETQYF
J gene: TRBJ2-1; V gene: TRBV24-1; D gene: TRBD2; clone size: NA; CDR3 DNA: TGCACGGCACTACGGGGGGGCCAGGGAAATGAGCAGTTCTTC; CDR3 protein: CTALRGGQGNEQFF
J gene: TRBJ1-5; V gene: TRBV7-9; D gene: NA; clone size: NA; CDR3 DNA: TGTGCCAGCAGCTTACAGGCGGGGGGTACTAATCAGCCCCAGCATTTT; CDR3 protein: CASSLQAGGTNQPQHF
J gene: TRBJ1-2; V gene: TRBV28; D gene: NA; clone size: NA; CDR3 DNA: TGTGCCAGCAACGATTGGGGCGATGGCTACACCTTC; CDR3 protein: CASNDWGDGYTF
J gene: TRBJ1-3; V gene: TRBV27; D gene: NA; clone size: NA; CDR3 DNA: TGTGCCAGGACCTCCCCCCAGGGGTCGAACGCTGGAAACACCATATATTTT; CDR3 protein: CARTSPQGSNAGNTIYF
J gene: TRBJ2-1; V gene: TRBV6-1; D gene: TRBD2; clone size: NA; CDR3 DNA: TGTGCCAGCAGTGCCTCCCCTAGCGGGAGGCGAGGGGAGCAGTTCTTC; CDR3 protein: CASSASPSGRRGEQFF
J gene: TRBJ2-2; V gene: TRBV5-6; D gene: NA; clone size: NA; CDR3 DNA: TGTGCCAGCAGCTTGGACCCAGACACCGGGGAGCTGTTTTTT; CDR3 protein: CASSLDPDTGELFF
J gene: TRBJ1-1; V gene: TRBV11-2; D gene: NA; clone size: once; CDR3 DNA: TGTGCCAGCTCTTGGAGGCAGGCGGCGGGGAACACTGAAGCTTTCTTT; CDR3 protein: CASSWRQAAGNTEAFF
J gene: TRBJ2-2; V gene: TRBV6-2/TRBV6-3; D gene: TRBD2; clone size: NA; CDR3 DNA: TGTGCCAGCAGCCCCCCCTCGGGACTAGCGGGCGGCACCGGGGAGCTGTTTTTT; CDR3 protein: CASSPPSGLAGGTGELFF
J gene: TRBJ2-7; V gene: TRBV3-1/TRBV3-2; D gene: TRBD2; clone size: NA; CDR3 DNA: TGTGCCAGCAGCCAAGGACCGGGGGGGGCGTACGAGCAGTACTTC; CDR3 protein: CASSQGPGGAYEQYF